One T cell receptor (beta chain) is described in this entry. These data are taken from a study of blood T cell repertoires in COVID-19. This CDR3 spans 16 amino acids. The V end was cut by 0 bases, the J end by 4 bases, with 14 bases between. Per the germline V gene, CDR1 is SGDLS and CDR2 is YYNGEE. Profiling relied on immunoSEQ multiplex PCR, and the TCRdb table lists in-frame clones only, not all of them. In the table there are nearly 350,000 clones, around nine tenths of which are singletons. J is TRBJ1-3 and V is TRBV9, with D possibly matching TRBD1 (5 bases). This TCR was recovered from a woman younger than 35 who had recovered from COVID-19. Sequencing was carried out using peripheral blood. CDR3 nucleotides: TGTGCCAGCAGCGTAGGGGGCAGGATAGCAGGAAACACCATATATTTT. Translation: CASSVGGRIAGNTIYF.